Sequencing of this T cell receptor beta chain was carried out in a study of cytomegalovirus exposure and HLA in healthy donors. As for this clone: Its antigen is undetermined.

Study-level results: Some TCR beta chains (164 of them) were listed as cytomegalovirus-associated. Being indistinguishable, some V segments were excluded, TRBV6-2 and TRBV6-3 among them.

The study ran its PCR with 60 Vbeta and 13 Jbeta primers. Here immunoSEQ multiplex PCR was the method, and the copy in TCRdb shows in-frame clones only, minus some. The table records about 120,000 clones, 81% of them present only once. The germline gives CDR1 LNHDA, CDR2 SQIVND (reference sequence). CDR3 length: 19 residues. J lost 2 bases, V lost 7 bases, and 22 bases had no gene match. This sequence was found in a middle-aged woman in good health and CMV-seronegative. Sequencing was performed on PBMCs. The genes are TRBV19 and TRBJ1-1, with 7 bases aligning to TRBD1. The CDR3 protein is CASILLHLSNRGHNTEAFF. The CDR3 nucleotides are TGTGCCAGTATTTTACTCCACCTATCTAACAGGGGACATAACACTGAAGCTTTCTTT.